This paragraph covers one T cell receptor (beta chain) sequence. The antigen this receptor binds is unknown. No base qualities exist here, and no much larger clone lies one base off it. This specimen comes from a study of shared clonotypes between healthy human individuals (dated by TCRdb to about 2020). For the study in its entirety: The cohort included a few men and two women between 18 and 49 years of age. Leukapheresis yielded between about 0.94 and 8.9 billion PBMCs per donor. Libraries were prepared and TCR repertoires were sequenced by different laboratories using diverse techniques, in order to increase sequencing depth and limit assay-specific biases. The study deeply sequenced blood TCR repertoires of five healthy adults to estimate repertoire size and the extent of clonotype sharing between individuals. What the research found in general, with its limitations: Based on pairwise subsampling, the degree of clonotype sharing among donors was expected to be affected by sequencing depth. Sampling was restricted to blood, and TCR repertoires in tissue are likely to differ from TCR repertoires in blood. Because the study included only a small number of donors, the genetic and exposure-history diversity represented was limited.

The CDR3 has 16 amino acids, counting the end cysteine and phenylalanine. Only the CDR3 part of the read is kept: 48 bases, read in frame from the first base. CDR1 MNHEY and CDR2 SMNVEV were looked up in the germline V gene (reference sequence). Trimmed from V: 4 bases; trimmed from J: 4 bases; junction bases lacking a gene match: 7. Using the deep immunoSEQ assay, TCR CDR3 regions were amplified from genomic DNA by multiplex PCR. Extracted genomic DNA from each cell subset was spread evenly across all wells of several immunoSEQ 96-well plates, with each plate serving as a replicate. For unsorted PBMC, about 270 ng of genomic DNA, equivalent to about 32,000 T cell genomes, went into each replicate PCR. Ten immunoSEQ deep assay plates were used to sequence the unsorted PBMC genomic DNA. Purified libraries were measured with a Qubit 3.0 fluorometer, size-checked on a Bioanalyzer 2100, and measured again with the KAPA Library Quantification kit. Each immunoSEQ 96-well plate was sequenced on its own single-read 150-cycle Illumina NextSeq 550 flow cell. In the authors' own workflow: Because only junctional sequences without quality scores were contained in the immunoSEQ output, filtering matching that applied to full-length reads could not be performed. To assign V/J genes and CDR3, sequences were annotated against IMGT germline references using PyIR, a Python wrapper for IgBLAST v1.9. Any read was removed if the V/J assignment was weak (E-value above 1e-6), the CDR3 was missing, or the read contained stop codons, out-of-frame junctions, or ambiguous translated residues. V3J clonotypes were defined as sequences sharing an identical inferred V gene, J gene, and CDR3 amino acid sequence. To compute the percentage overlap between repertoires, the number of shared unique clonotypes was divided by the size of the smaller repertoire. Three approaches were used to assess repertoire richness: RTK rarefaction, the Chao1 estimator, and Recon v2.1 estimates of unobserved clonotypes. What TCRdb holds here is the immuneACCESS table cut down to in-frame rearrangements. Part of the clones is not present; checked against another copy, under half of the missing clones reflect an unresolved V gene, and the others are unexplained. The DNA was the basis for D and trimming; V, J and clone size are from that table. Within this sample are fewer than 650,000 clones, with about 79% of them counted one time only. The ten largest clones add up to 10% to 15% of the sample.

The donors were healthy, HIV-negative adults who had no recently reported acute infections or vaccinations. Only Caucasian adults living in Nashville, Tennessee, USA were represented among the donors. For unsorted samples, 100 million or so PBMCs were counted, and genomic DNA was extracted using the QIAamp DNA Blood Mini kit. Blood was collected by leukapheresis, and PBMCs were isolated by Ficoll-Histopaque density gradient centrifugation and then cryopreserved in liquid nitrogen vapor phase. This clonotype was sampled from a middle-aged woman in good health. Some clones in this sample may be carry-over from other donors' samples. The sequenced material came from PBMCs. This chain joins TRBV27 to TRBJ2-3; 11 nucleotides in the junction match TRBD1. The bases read TGTGCCAGCAGTTCGCCCGGGACAGGGGGTGCAGATACGCAGTATTTT. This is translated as CASSSPGTGGADTQYF.